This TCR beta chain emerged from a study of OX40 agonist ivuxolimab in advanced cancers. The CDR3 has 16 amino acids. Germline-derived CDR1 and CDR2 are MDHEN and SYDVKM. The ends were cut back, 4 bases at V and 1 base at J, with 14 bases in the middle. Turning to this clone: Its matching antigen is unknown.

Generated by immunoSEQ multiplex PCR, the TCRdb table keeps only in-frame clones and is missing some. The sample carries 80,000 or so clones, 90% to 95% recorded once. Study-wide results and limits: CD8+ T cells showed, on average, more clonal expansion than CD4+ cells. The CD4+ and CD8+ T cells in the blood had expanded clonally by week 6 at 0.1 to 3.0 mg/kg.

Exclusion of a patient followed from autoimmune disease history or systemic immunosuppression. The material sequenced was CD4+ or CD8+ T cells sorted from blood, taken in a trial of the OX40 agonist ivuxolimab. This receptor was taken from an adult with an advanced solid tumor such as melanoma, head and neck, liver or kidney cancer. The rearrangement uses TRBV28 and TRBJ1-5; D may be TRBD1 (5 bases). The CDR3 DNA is TGTGCCAGCAGTTCTATCCCAGGGTTAAGCAATCAGCCCCAGCATTTT. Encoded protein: CASSSIPGLSNQPQHF.